This T cell receptor (beta chain) was identified in a study of blood T cell repertoires in COVID-19. Study information: Nucleic acid was either cDNA or gDNA, and it came from T cells, B-cell-depleted T cells, or PBMCs.

Germline values: CDR1 MNHNY, CDR2 SVGAGI (reference sequence). This CDR3 is 13 amino acids long. The germline V and J ends were trimmed by 6 bases and 2 bases, with 10 bases remaining between them. Profiling relied on immunoSEQ multiplex PCR, and the TCRdb table lists in-frame clones only, not all of them. The top ten hold 6.5% to 8.5% of the sample, which has tens of thousands of clones, 90% seen once. Specimen: peripheral blood. The source of this sequence is a man younger than 35 with COVID-19, enrolled during active disease. The rearrangement links TRBV6-6 to TRBJ1-1; D might be TRBD1 (6 bases). Here the CDR3 DNA reads TGTGCCAGCAGACAACAGGGAAACACTGAAGCTTTCTTT. As protein: CASRQQGNTEAFF.